These T cell receptor beta chains were read from a single sample in a study of cytomegalovirus exposure and HLA in healthy donors. Generated by immunoSEQ multiplex PCR, the TCRdb table keeps only in-frame clones and is missing some. The data contain a few hundred thousand clones, 86% of them singletons. Sequenced sample: PBMCs. These receptors originate from a young woman in good health and CMV-seronegative. Each CDR3 is given without its conserved first and last residue.

TRBV28	TRBJ2-7	ASSFQGGYEQY
TRBV5-6	TRBJ2-7	ASSLGEGAYEQY
TRBV11-2	TRBJ2-1	ASSLQASGYNEQF
TRBV7-2	TRBJ1-2	ASSLVGGRYGYT
TRBV5-4	TRBJ1-4	ASSLTLDRATNEKLF
TRBV11-3	TRBJ1-1	ASSVGQVTDTEAF
TRBV27	TRBJ2-3	ASSSGFTSTDTQY
TRBV11-2	TRBJ2-7	ASSLEVFQANTYEQY
TRBV6-6	TRBJ2-1	ASSYSGANPPSEQF
TRBV4-2	TRBJ2-7	ASSQDAGADSYEQY
TRBV25-1	TRBJ2-5	ASIKAGQETQY
TRBV30	TRBJ2-2	AWRPAGPNTGELF
TRBV5-4	TRBJ2-1	ASREAGVTYNEQF
TRBV7-8	TRBJ2-1	ASSPRETGGYNEQF
TRBV6-6	TRBJ1-1	ASSSLGGNTEAF
TRBV30	TRBJ2-7	AWSRGGYEQY
TRBV28	TRBJ2-7	ASRRDSSYEQY
TRBV5-6	TRBJ2-7	ASSLGAGGPHEQY
TRBV9	TRBJ2-7	ASSVGLGTREQY
TRBV25-1	TRBJ2-7	ASSEREISEQY
TRBV18	TRBJ2-1	ASSPPSGGYNEQF
TRBV10-3	TRBJ2-7	AIRNRDRGHEQY
TRBV4-2	TRBJ1-5	ASSLDSSGQPQH
TRBV25-1	TRBJ2-3	ASIGLAGADTQY